A single sample is the source of the 27 T cell receptor beta chains below, sequenced in a study of neurological immune-mediated disorders. The time point is: longitudinal time-point 2. TCRdb ran MiXCR on the 5' RACE reads and lists one entry per CDR3 protein. The sample shows roughly 45,000 distinct CDR3 sequences, about 12% of them seen only once. Sequenced input: PBMCs. These TCRs come from a male donor with HTLV-1-associated myelopathy (HAM/TSP).

In this sample, this clonotype turned up many times. This rearrangement joins TRBV28 to TRBJ1-5; D is uncertain. There are 14 residues in the CDR3. V dropped 3 bases and J dropped 5 bases, with 11 bases sitting between them. Per germline, CDR1 MDHEN and CDR2 SYDVKM. CDR3 loop: CASSFLRTDQPQHF. The CDR3 coding sequence is TGTGCCAGCAGTTTTCTGAGAACCGATCAGCCCCAGCATTTT.

Ten or more counts support this clonotype. The rearrangement uses TRBV5-1 and TRBJ2-2, with 10 bases fitting TRBD1. After removal of 3 bases from V and 5 bases from J, the junction contained 7 bases not matched to a gene. The length of the CDR3 is 16 residues. CDR1 is SGHRS, CDR2 YFSETQ, per germline. The DNA of the CDR3 is TGCGCCAGCAGCTCGGCCGGGACAGGGGAGACCGGGGAGCTGTTTTTT. It encodes CASSSAGTGETGELFF.

Ten or more counts support this clonotype. The V call is TRBV5-1, the J call TRBJ2-6; D perhaps matches TRBD1 (6 bases). The CDR3 has 17 residues. Germline CDR1 reads SGHRS; CDR2 reads YFSETQ. Trimming shortened V by 4 bases and J by 0 bases, and 14 bases separated the two germline ends. CDR3 residues: CASSVTGASSGANVLTF. In nucleotides, the CDR3 is TGCGCCAGCAGCGTGACAGGCGCCAGCTCTGGGGCCAACGTCCTGACTTTC.

Many counts were recorded for this clonotype. CDR3 nucleotides: TGCAGTGCTAGAGATCTGGACTCCTACGAGCAGTACTTC. Translating it yields CSARDLDSYEQYF. The rearrangement links TRBV20-1 to TRBJ2-7, with D hard to call. The germline gives CDR1 DFQATT, CDR2 SNEGSKA (reference sequence). There are 13 residues in the CDR3. V was pared by 0 bases and J by 0 bases, with 6 bases between.

This clonotype was found many times. This sequence joins TRBV5-1 and TRBJ2-5, with D tentatively TRBD1 or TRBD2 (5 bases each). This CDR3 is built from 15 residues. Germline-derived CDR1 and CDR2 are SGHRS and YFSETQ. V was pared by 6 bases and J by 2 bases, with 17 bases between. This chain's CDR3 is CASILFPGPQETQYF. In nucleotides, the CDR3 is TGCGCCAGCATCCTCTTCCCGGGGCCACAAGAGACCCAGTACTTC.

The CDR3 sequence is CASSFPEPRGGQYF. CDR3 coding DNA: TGCGCCAGCAGCTTTCCTGAACCGAGAGGGGGGCAGTATTTT. The V call is TRBV5-1, the J call TRBJ2-3, with D maybe TRBD1 (6 bases). The CDR3 consists of 14 residues. CDR1 is SGHRS, CDR2 YFSETQ, per germline. Trimming took off 2 bases at V and 11 bases at J, with 18 bases between the two ends.

This clonotype was seen many times. The chain uses TRBV12-3 or TRBV12-4 and TRBJ1-2; TRBD1 agrees at 10 bases. V shed 3 bases, J shed 8 bases, and the junction held 6 bases outside the gene matches. The CDR3 sequence is 14 residues long. DNA of the CDR3: TGTGCCAGCAGTTTCAGGGACAGGGGCACAGGCTACACCTTC. Translating it yields CASSFRDRGTGYTF.

The chain is built from TRBV7-9 and TRBJ1-4; D is ambiguous. The length of the CDR3 is 14 residues. Per germline, CDR1 SEHNR and CDR2 FQNEAQ (reference sequence). The V end lost 5 bases, the J end lost 3 bases, and 10 bases lay between the germline ends. Written as DNA, the CDR3 is TGTGCCAGCAGCCGAGGGTGGGCTAATGAAAAACTGTTTTTT. This translates into CASSRGWANEKLFF.

This clonotype appeared many times. The chain links TRBV20-1 to TRBJ2-1, with 7 nucleotides matching TRBD2. Germline values: CDR1 DFQATT, CDR2 SNEGSKA (reference sequence). With V trimmed by 1 base and J by 6 bases, 3 bases remained unmatched. This CDR3 is 13 amino acids long. CDR3 nucleotides: TGCAGTGCTAGAGTGGCTAGCGGCAATGAGCAGTTCTTC. Its translation: CSARVASGNEQFF.

This clonotype was recorded many times. This sequence joins TRBV7-2 and TRBJ1-2, with 8 bases lining up with TRBD1. Trimming took 5 bases from V and 7 from J; bases not matched to a gene: 9. The CDR3 runs 14 residues. CDR1 and CDR2 (germline): SGHTA, FQGNSA. CDR3 residues: CASSVTGAPSGYTF. CDR3 DNA: TGTGCCAGCAGCGTGACAGGGGCGCCAAGTGGCTACACCTTC.

This clonotype was seen repeatedly, ten times or more. The CDR3 sequence is CASSLWEHGTDTQYF. CDR3 bases: TGCGCCAGCAGCCTGTGGGAACACGGCACAGATACGCAGTATTTT. The chain is built from TRBV5-1 and TRBJ2-3; D uncertain. CDR3 length: 15 residues. Between the trimmed V and J ends, which lost 4 bases and 1 base, there was a span of 13 bases. Germline CDR1 reads SGHRS; CDR2 reads YFSETQ.

This clonotype appeared many times. This sequence joins TRBV5-1 and TRBJ1-2, with 11 bases lining up with TRBD1. V gave up 4 bases and J gave up 6 bases; unmatched junction bases: 5. CDR3 length: 14 residues. Germline CDR1 and CDR2: SGHRS and YFSETQ. The CDR3: CASSTGTGGNGYTF. In nucleotides, the CDR3 is TGCGCCAGCAGCACTGGGACAGGGGGGAATGGCTACACCTTC.

This clonotype has ten or more counts. V usage is TRBV4-2 and J usage is TRBJ1-1; D remains ambiguous. Germline CDR1 is LGHNA and CDR2 is YNFKEQ. CDR3 length: 16 residues. V lost 3 bases, J lost 4 bases, and 18 bases lay in between. The CDR3 nucleotides are TGTGCCAGCAGCCATTCGGAAGGGTGGGCGGTCACTGAAGCTTTCTTT. Its translation: CASSHSEGWAVTEAFF.

This clonotype was detected many times. The V and J genes are TRBV6-5 and TRBJ1-1; 12 bases are a match to TRBD1. J gave up 6 bases and V 4 bases, and 9 bases lay outside the gene matches. Germline lookup yields CDR1 MNHEY and CDR2 SVGAGI. The CDR3 consists of 16 residues. The CDR3 coding sequence is TGTGCCAGCAGTTCCCGGGACAGGGGGCCGGGTGCTGAAGCTTTCTTT. It translates to CASSSRDRGPGAEAFF.

This clonotype was seen only a few times. The chain uses TRBV3-1 and TRBJ2-3; perhaps TRBD1 as D (6 bases). The CDR3 spans 16 residues. Germline CDR1 reads LGHDT; CDR2 reads YNNKEL (reference sequence). Trimming shortened V by 4 bases and J by 3 bases, and 17 bases separated the two germline ends. The CDR3 region is CASSRQGARGTDTQYF. The CDR3 DNA follows: TGTGCCAGCAGCCGTCAAGGGGCGAGGGGGACAGATACGCAGTATTTT.

This clonotype was detected a few times. This chain joins TRBV27 and TRBJ2-3; the D gene is possibly TRBD1 (5 bases). V gave up 3 bases and J gave up 2 bases, with 9 bases separating them. The CDR3 has 14 amino acids. CDR1 MNHEY and CDR2 SMNVEV come from the germline V gene (reference sequence). Here the CDR3 DNA reads TGTGCCAGCAGTTTGGGCAGGGCCACAGATACGCAGTATTTT. Protein product: CASSLGRATDTQYF.

In its sample, this clonotype was seen many times. The junction departs from the called germline gene at one end, perhaps through a read error. The rearrangement uses TRBV20-1 and TRBJ1-2, with D possibly being TRBD1 (6 bases). Germline loops: CDR1 DFQATT, CDR2 SNEGSKA (reference sequence). This CDR3 has 14 amino acids. CDR3 DNA sequence: TGCAGTGCCAGAGACAGGACCGTGCTATATGGCTACACCTTC. Amino acid sequence: CSARDRTVLYGYTF.

This clonotype was recorded many times. The V and J genes are TRBV5-1 and TRBJ1-3, with D possibly being TRBD1 (5 bases). Per the germline V gene, CDR1 is SGHRS and CDR2 is YFSETQ. The CDR3 length is 14 residues. V lost 4 bases, J lost 3 bases, and 11 bases lay in between. CDR3 residues: CASSPGGYGNTIYF. The CDR3 region has the DNA TGCGCCAGCAGCCCGGGGGGTTATGGAAACACCATATATTTT. The full variable domain, its missing parts supplied by reference TRBV5-1 and TRBJ1-3, is KAGVTQTPRYLIKTRGQQVTLSCSPISGHRSVSWYQQTPGQGLQFLFEYFSETQRNKGNFPGRFSGRQFSNSRSEMNVSTLELGDSALYLCASSPGGYGNTIYFGEGSWLTVV.

This clonotype showed up many times. The genes are TRBV3-1 and TRBJ1-6; D unresolved. With 4 bases removed from V and 10 bases from J, the gap between germline ends came to 11 bases. The germline gives CDR1 LGHDT, CDR2 YNNKEL (reference sequence). The CDR3 runs 13 residues. The CDR3, as DNA: TGTGCCAGCAGCCTCCGTATGGGGTCACCCCTCCACTTT. It is translated as CASSLRMGSPLHF.

This clonotype was observed many times. The chain couples TRBV20-1 to TRBJ2-1; D ambiguous. The CDR3 consists of 13 residues. The V and J ends lost 3 bases and 4 bases respectively, with 10 bases between them. Germline V gives CDR1 DFQATT, CDR2 SNEGSKA (reference sequence). In nucleotides, the CDR3 is TGCAGTGCTAGCCCCGACATGTACAATGAGCAGTTCTTC. This translates into CSASPDMYNEQFF.

The sample holds many counts of this clonotype. The chain recombines TRBV20-1 with TRBJ2-7, with 11 bases lining up with TRBD2. The CDR3 has 14 residues. After removal of 3 bases from V and 6 bases from J, the junction contained 7 bases not matched to a gene. Germline loops: CDR1 DFQATT, CDR2 SNEGSKA (reference sequence). This CDR3 is CSASVLAGAREQYF. The CDR3 nucleotides read TGCAGTGCTAGTGTACTAGCGGGGGCTCGCGAGCAGTACTTC.

There are many counts of this clonotype. V usage is TRBV10-3 and J usage is TRBJ2-7; no definite D call. Trimming pared 0 bases from V and 3 bases from J, leaving 6 bases between. The length of the CDR3 is 13 residues. CDR1 and CDR2 (germline): ENHRY, SYGVKD. The CDR3 is CAISESLGYEQYF. The CDR3 DNA is TGTGCCATCAGTGAGTCCCTGGGCTACGAGCAGTACTTC.

This clonotype was seen ten or more times. The rearrangement links TRBV20-1 to TRBJ2-2; no definite D call. Trimming removed 3 bases at V and 4 bases at J, with 12 bases between. The CDR3 is 14 residues long. CDR1 is DFQATT, CDR2 SNEGSKA, per germline (reference sequence). The CDR3 is CSASPRTFTGELFF. The CDR3 bases are TGCAGTGCTAGCCCCCGGACCTTCACCGGGGAGCTGTTTTTT.

The sample holds many counts of this clonotype. In DNA, the CDR3 is TGTGCCAGCAGCCGCACGACAGGGAACACTGAAGCTTTCTTT. Translation gives CASSRTTGNTEAFF. V is TRBV7-8 and J is TRBJ1-1; maybe TRBD1 (6 bases). V was trimmed by 5 bases and J by 1 base, leaving 11 bases between them. The CDR3 spans 14 residues. Germline V CDR1 and CDR2: SGHVS, FQNEAQ.

This clonotype is medium-sized by share. The J gene is TRBJ2-5, the V gene TRBV6-5; possible D gene TRBD1, 7 bases. V shed 2 bases and J shed 2 bases, with 15 bases lying between them. Germline CDR1 reads MNHEY; CDR2 reads SVGAGI. The CDR3 is made up of 16 amino acids. The CDR3 here is CASSYGGTVPQETQYF. In nucleotides, the CDR3 is TGTGCCAGCAGTTACGGGGGGACAGTTCCTCAAGAGACCCAGTACTTC.

This clonotype has ten or more counts. The chain is built from TRBV7-9 and TRBJ1-1, with 9 bases matching TRBD1. Germline V gives CDR1 SEHNR, CDR2 FQNEAQ (reference sequence). The J segment lost 7 bases and the V segment lost 4 bases, leaving 4 bases of the junction unmatched. The CDR3 is 13 residues long. The CDR3 sequence is CASSWGQGLEAFF. Written as DNA, the CDR3 is TGTGCCAGCAGCTGGGGACAGGGCCTTGAAGCTTTCTTT.

This clonotype was recorded at least ten times. DNA for the CDR3: TGTGCCAGCAGCTTAGCAAAAGGCACTGAAGCTTTCTTT. It specifies CASSLAKGTEAFF. The chain joins TRBV7-2 to TRBJ1-1; D gene ambiguous. Germline V gives CDR1 SGHTA, CDR2 FQGNSA. The CDR3 is 13 amino acids. Deletions cut 0 bases from V and 4 bases from J, with 6 bases between. Using reference TRBV7-2 and TRBJ1-1 for the parts outside the CDR3, the full variable domain is GAGVSQSPSNKVTEKGKDVELRCDPISGHTALYWYRQSLGQGLEFLIYFQGNSAPDKSGLPSDRFSAERTGGSVSTLTIQRTQQEDSAVYLCASSLAKGTEAFFGQGTRLTVV.